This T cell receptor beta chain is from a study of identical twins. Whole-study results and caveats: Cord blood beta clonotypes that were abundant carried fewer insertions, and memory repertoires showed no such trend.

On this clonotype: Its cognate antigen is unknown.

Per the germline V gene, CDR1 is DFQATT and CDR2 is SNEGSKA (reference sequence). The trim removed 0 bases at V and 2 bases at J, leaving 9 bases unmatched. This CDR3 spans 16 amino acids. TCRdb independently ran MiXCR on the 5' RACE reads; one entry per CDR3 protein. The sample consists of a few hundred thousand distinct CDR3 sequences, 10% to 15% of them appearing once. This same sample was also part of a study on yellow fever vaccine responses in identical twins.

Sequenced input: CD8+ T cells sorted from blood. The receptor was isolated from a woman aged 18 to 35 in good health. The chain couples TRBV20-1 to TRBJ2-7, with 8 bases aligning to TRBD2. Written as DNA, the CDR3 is TGCAGTGCTAGAGATAAAAGCGGGAGTATGACCTACGAGCAGTACTTC. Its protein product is CSARDKSGSMTYEQYF.